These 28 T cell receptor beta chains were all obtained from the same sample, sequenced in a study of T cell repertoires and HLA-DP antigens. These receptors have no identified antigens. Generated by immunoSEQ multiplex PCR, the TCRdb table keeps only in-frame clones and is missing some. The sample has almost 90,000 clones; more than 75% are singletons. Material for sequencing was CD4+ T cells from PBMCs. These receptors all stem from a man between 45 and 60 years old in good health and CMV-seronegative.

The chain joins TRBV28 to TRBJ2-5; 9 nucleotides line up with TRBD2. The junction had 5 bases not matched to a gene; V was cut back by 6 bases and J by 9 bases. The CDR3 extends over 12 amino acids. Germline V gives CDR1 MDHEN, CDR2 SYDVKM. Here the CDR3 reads CASRGAGGAQYF. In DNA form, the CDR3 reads TGTGCCAGCAGGGGTGCGGGAGGGGCCCAGTACTTC.

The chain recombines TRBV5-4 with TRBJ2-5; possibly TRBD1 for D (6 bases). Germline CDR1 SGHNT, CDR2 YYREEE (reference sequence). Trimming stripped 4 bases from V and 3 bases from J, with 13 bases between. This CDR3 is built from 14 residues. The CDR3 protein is CASSHRDREETQYF. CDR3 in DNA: TGTGCCAGCAGCCACAGGGACCGCGAAGAGACCCAGTACTTC.

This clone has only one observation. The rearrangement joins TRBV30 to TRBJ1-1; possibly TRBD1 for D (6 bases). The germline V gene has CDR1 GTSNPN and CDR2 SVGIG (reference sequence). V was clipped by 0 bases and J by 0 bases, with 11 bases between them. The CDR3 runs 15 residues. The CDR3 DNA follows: TGTGCCTGGAGTGTACAGGGCCCCCTGAACACTGAAGCTTTCTTT. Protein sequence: CAWSVQGPLNTEAFF.

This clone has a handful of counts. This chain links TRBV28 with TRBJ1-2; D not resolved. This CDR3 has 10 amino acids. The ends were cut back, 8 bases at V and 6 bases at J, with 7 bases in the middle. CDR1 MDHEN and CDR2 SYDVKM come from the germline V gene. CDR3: CASGRNGYTF. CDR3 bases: TGTGCCAGCGGGAGAAATGGCTACACCTTC.

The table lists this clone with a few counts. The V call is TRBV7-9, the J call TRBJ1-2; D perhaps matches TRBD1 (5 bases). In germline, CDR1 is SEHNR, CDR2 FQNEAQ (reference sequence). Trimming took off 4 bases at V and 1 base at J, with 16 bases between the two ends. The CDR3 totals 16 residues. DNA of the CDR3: TGTGCCAGCAGCTCCCGCCGGGTAGGGGTTAACTATGGCTACACCTTC. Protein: CASSSRRVGVNYGYTF.

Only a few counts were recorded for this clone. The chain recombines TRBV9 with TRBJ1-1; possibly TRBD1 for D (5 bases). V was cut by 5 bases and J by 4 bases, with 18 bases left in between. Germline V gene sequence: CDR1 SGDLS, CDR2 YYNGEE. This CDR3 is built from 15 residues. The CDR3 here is CASSPPRGVGTEAFF. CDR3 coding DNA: TGTGCCAGCAGTCCCCCACGGGGGGTCGGCACTGAAGCTTTCTTT.

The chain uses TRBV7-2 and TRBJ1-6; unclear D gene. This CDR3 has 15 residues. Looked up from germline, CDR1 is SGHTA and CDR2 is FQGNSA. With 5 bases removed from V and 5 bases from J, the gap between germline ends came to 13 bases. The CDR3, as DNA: TGTGCCAGCAGCCTAAGGGCAGCCAATAATTCACCCCTCCACTTT. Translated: CASSLRAANNSPLHF.

This CDR3 is CASSYSQGYTEAFF. In nucleotides, the CDR3 is TGTGCCAGCAGTTACTCACAGGGCTACACTGAAGCTTTCTTT. J is TRBJ1-1 and V is TRBV28, with a weak D call TRBD1 (6 bases). This CDR3 has 14 amino acids. V was trimmed by 4 bases and J by 3 bases, leaving 12 bases between them. Per germline, CDR1 MDHEN and CDR2 SYDVKM.

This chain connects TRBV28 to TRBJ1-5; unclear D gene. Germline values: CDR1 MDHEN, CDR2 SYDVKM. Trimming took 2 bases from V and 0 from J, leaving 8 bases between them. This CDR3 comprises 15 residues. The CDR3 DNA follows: TGTGCCAGCAGTTTACGACTGATTAGCAATCAGCCCCAGCATTTT. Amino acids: CASSLRLISNQPQHF.

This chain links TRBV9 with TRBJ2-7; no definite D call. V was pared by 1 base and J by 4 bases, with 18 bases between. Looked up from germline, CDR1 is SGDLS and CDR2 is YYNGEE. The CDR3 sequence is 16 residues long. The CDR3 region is CASSVTRLIERYEQYF. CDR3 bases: TGTGCCAGCAGCGTAACCCGACTCATAGAGCGATACGAGCAGTACTTC.

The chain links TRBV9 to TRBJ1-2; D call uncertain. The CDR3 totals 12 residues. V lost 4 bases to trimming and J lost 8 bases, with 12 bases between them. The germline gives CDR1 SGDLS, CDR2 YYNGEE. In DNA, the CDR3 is TGTGCCAGCAGCACTCGGAGCACGGGCTACACCTTC. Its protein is CASSTRSTGYTF.

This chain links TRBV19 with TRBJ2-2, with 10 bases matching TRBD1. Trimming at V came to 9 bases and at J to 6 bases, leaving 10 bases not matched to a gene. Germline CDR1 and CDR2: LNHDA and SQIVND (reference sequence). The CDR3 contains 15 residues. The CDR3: CASRTGQGTSGELFF. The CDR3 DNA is TGTGCCAGCCGAACGGGACAGGGGACCTCCGGGGAGCTGTTTTTT.

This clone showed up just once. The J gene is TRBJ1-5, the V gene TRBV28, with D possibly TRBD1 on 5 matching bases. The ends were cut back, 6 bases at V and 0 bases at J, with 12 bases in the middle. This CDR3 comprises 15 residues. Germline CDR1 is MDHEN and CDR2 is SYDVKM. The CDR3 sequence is CASSLLGVSNQPQHF. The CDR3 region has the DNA TGTGCCAGCAGCCTACTAGGGGTTAGCAATCAGCCCCAGCATTTT.

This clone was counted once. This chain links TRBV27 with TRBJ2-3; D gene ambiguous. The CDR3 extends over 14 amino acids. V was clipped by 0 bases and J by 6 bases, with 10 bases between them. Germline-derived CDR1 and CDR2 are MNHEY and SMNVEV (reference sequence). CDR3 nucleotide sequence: TGTGCCAGCAGTTTATCTGATATTAGGGATACGCAGTATTTT. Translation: CASSLSDIRDTQYF.

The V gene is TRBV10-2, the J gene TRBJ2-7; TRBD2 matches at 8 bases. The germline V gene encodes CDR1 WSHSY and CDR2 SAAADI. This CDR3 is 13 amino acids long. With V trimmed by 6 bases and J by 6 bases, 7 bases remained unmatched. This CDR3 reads CASRTGGPGEQYF. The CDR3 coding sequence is TGCGCCAGCAGGACGGGAGGGCCGGGCGAGCAGTACTTC.

CDR3 loop: CASTGLGGNTIYF. The CDR3 DNA follows: TGTGCCAGCACCGGTCTGGGGGGAAACACCATATATTTT. V and J are TRBV2 and TRBJ1-3; no clear D gene. Germline V CDR1 and CDR2: SNHLY, FYNNEI. The CDR3 extends over 13 amino acids. Trimming stripped 7 bases from V and 4 bases from J, with 11 bases between.

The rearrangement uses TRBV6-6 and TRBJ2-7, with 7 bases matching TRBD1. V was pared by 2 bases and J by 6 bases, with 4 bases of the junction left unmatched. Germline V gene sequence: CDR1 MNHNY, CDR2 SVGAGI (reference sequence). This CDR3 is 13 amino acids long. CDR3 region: CASSYLTGLEQYF. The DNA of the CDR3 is TGTGCCAGCAGTTACCTGACAGGGCTCGAGCAGTACTTC.

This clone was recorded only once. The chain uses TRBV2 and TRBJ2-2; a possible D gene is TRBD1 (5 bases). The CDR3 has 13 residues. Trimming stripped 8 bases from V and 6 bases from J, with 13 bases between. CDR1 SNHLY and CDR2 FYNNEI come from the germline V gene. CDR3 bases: TGTGCCAGCCGCAGGGCTGTCGCCGGGGAGCTGTTTTTT. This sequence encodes CASRRAVAGELFF.

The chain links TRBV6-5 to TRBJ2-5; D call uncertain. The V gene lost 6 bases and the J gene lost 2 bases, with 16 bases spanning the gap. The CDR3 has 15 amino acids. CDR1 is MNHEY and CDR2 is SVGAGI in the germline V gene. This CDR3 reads CASSQNGRRQETQYF. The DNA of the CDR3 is TGTGCCAGCAGCCAAAACGGACGCCGTCAAGAGACCCAGTACTTC.

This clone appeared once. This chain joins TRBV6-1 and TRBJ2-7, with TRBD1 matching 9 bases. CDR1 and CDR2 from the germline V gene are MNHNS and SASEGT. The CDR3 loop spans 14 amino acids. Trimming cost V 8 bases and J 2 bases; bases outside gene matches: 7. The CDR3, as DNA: TGTGCCAGCGGGGACAGGGCGGGTACCTACGAGCAGTACTTC. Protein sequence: CASGDRAGTYEQYF.

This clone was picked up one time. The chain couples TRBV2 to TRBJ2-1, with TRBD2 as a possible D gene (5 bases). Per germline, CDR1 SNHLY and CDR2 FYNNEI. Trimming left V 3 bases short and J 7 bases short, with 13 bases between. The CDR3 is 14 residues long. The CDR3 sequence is CASSDPRDLNEQFF. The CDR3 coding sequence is TGTGCCAGCAGTGACCCCCGGGATTTGAATGAGCAGTTCTTC.

CDR3 sequence reads: CASSNSAYEQYF. The DNA of the CDR3 is TGTGCCAGCAGCAACAGCGCCTACGAGCAGTACTTC. This chain links TRBV6-1 with TRBJ2-7; D remains ambiguous. V lost 6 bases and J lost 2, with 8 bases in between. The CDR3 runs to 12 residues. Germline lookup yields CDR1 MNHNS and CDR2 SASEGT.

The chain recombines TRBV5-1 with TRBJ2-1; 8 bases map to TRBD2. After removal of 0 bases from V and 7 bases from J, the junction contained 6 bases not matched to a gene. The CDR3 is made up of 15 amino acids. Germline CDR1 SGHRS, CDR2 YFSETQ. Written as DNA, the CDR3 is TGCGCCAGCAGCTTGGGGGGCGGGAGGCCAAATGAGCAGTTCTTC. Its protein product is CASSLGGGRPNEQFF. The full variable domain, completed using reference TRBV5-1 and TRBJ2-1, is KAGVTQTPRYLIKTRGQQVTLSCSPISGHRSVSWYQQTPGQGLQFLFEYFSETQRNKGNFPGRFSGRQFSNSRSEMNVSTLELGDSALYLCASSLGGGRPNEQFFGPGTRLTVL.

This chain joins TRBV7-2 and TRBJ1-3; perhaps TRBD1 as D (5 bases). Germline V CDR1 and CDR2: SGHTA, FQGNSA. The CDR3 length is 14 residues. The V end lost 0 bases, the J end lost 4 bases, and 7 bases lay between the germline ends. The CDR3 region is CASSLATGGNTIYF. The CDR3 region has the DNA TGTGCCAGCAGCTTAGCTACAGGAGGAAACACCATATATTTT.

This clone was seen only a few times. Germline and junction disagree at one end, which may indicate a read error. The CDR3 nucleotides are TGTGCCAGCAGATACTCGGGACAGGGAAGGGCCGGGGAGCTGTTTTTT. Its translation is CASRYSGQGRAGELFF. This chain connects TRBV6-6 to TRBJ2-2; 9 nucleotides match TRBD1. CDR1 and CDR2 (germline): MNHNY, SVGAGI (reference sequence). The CDR3 length is 16 residues.

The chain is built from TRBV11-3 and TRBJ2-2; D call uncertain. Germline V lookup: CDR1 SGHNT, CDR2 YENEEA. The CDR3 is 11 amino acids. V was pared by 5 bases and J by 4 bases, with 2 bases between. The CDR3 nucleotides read TGTGCCAGCAGCATCACCGGGGAGCTGTTTTTT. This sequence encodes CASSITGELFF.

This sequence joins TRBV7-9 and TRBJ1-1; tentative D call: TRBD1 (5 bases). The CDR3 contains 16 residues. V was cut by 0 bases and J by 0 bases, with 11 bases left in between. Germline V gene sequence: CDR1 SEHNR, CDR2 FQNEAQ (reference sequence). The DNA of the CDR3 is TGTGCCAGCAGCTTAGCTGGGGGGAGCCTGAACACTGAAGCTTTCTTT. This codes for CASSLAGGSLNTEAFF.

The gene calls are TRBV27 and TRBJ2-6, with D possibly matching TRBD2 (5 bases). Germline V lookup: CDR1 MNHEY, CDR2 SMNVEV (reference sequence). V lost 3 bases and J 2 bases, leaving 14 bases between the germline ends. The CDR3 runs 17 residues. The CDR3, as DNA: TGTGCCAGCAGTTTGGCCACGGGGTCGGCTGGGGCCAACGTCCTGACTTTC. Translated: CASSLATGSAGANVLTF. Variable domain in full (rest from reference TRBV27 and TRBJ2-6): EAQVTQNPRYLITVTGKKLTVTCSQNMNHEYMSWYRQDPGLGLRQIYYSMNVEVTDKGDVPEGYKVSRKEKRNFPLILESPSPNQTSLYFCASSLATGSAGANVLTFGAGSRLTVL.